One sample yielded the 24 T cell receptor beta chains listed below, sequenced in a study of radiotherapy plus CTLA-4 blockade in lung cancer. Repertoires were generated with immunoSEQ multiplex PCR, while TCRdb's copy carries only in-frame clones and drops some. The repertoire holds about 62,000 clones, with 76% as singletons. The input for sequencing was peripheral blood, taken from a patient treated with radiotherapy plus ipilimumab. The receptors come from a human donor with non-small cell lung cancer who had a complete response to radiotherapy plus ipilimumab.

This chain joins TRBV5-1 and TRBJ1-2, with D maybe TRBD1 (5 bases). V dropped 4 bases and J dropped 8 bases, with 9 bases sitting between them. The CDR3 contains 11 residues. CDR1 and CDR2 (germline): SGHRS, YFSETQ. The CDR3 spells CASSGGGGYTF. The CDR3 nucleotides are TGCGCCAGCAGCGGCGGGGGAGGCTACACCTTC.

This CDR3 is CASSLDKDRGFRSSYEQYF. The CDR3 coding sequence is TGTGCCAGCAGCTTAGACAAAGACAGGGGGTTTCGGAGCTCCTACGAGCAGTACTTC. V and J are TRBV11-2 and TRBJ2-7; 9 bases line up with TRBD1. The J segment lost 0 bases and the V segment lost 0 bases, leaving 12 bases of the junction unmatched. The germline gives CDR1 SGHAT, CDR2 FQNNGV. This CDR3 is 19 amino acids long.

The rearrangement joins TRBV19 to TRBJ2-2, with 8 positions matching TRBD1. Per germline, CDR1 LNHDA and CDR2 SQIVND (reference sequence). J lost 1 base, V lost 5 bases, and 9 bases had no gene match. The CDR3 spans 17 residues. The CDR3 nucleotides are TGTGCCAGTAGTCAATATTCCGGGACAGGGAACACCGGGGAGCTGTTTTTT. Protein product: CASSQYSGTGNTGELFF.

The CDR3 DNA sequence: TGTGCCAGTAAAGAGGGGACTCCTGGAAACACCATATATTTT. Translated, it gives CASKEGTPGNTIYF. The gene calls are TRBV6-1 and TRBJ1-3; D perhaps matches TRBD1 (5 bases). CDR3 length: 14 amino acids. V lost 9 bases to trimming and J lost 2 bases, with 14 bases between them. Germline-derived CDR1 and CDR2 are MNHNS and SASEGT.

V is TRBV19 and J is TRBJ1-1; D might be TRBD1 (5 bases). CDR1 and CDR2 (germline): LNHDA, SQIVND (reference sequence). The length of the CDR3 is 15 residues. Trimming cost V 3 bases and J 0 bases, with 11 bases left between them. This CDR3 is CASSMWGRMNTEAFF. The CDR3 coding sequence is TGTGCCAGTAGTATGTGGGGCAGAATGAACACTGAAGCTTTCTTT. Full variable domain (rest looked up from reference TRBV19 and TRBJ1-1): DGGITQSPKYLFRKEGQNVTLSCEQNLNHDAMYWYRQDPGQGLRLIYYSQIVNDFQKGDIAEGYSVSREKKESFPLTVTSAQKNPTAFYLCASSMWGRMNTEAFFGQGTRLTVV.

The rearrangement links TRBV4-3 to TRBJ2-3; weak D call: TRBD2 (6 bases). Trimming stripped 5 bases from V and 2 bases from J, with 20 bases between. Germline assignment: CDR1 LGHNA and CDR2 YSLEER. This CDR3 contains 17 residues. This chain's CDR3 is CASSLSPPSEPTDTQYF. Here the CDR3 DNA reads TGCGCCAGCAGCTTGAGCCCTCCTAGCGAACCCACAGATACGCAGTATTTT.

In its sample, this clone was seen once. The CDR3 region has the DNA TGTGCCAGTAGCAGGACAGGCAACAATCAGCCCCAGCATTTT. This translates into CASSRTGNNQPQHF. The chain carries TRBV19 and TRBJ1-5, with 7 nucleotides matching TRBD1. Germline V lookup: CDR1 LNHDA, CDR2 SQIVND (reference sequence). This CDR3 spans 14 amino acids. Trimming took 6 bases from V and 3 from J; bases not matched to a gene: 5.

This rearrangement joins TRBV7-2 to TRBJ2-1, with 9 bases identical to TRBD2. The V gene's germline CDR1 is SGHTA and CDR2 FQGNSA. Germline trimming cut 4 bases from V and 6 bases from J; bases unmatched to any gene: 10. The CDR3 covers 16 residues. This CDR3 reads CASSSGSGRGVNEQFF. DNA for the CDR3: TGTGCCAGCAGCTCCGGTAGCGGGAGAGGGGTCAATGAGCAGTTCTTC.

The chain links TRBV19 to TRBJ1-5, with 7 bases identical to TRBD1. CDR1 is LNHDA, CDR2 SQIVND, per germline (reference sequence). V was pared by 3 bases and J by 7 bases, with 18 bases of the junction left unmatched. The CDR3 totals 18 residues. CDR3: CASSIQFLRQGARQPQHF. The CDR3 nucleotides are TGTGCCAGTAGTATTCAGTTCCTGAGACAGGGAGCGAGACAGCCCCAGCATTTT.

CDR3 residues: CASTTLGGAGETQYF. The CDR3, as DNA: TGCGCCAGCACCACCTTGGGGGGGGCTGGGGAGACCCAGTACTTC. The chain links TRBV5-1 to TRBJ2-5; a possible D gene is TRBD2 (7 bases). V was cut by 6 bases and J by 5 bases, with 20 bases left in between. The CDR3 totals 15 residues. CDR1 SGHRS and CDR2 YFSETQ come from the germline V gene.

J is TRBJ1-6 and V is TRBV2; 8 bases align to TRBD1. This CDR3 comprises 15 residues. Germline V lookup: CDR1 SNHLY, CDR2 FYNNEI. V shed 6 bases and J 10 bases; nucleotides not matched to a gene: 11. The CDR3: CASRGTGARVSPLHF. The CDR3 region has the DNA TGTGCCAGCAGGGGGACAGGAGCCAGGGTATCACCCCTCCACTTT.

The chain joins TRBV19 to TRBJ2-1; 9 bases line up with TRBD2. The CDR3 runs to 13 residues. The V gene end was trimmed by 8 bases and the J gene end by 13 bases; junction bases not matched to a gene: 12. The germline V gene has CDR1 LNHDA and CDR2 SQIVND (reference sequence). As DNA, the CDR3 is TGTGCCAGTGGGGATATTAGCGGGAGATCCCAGTTCTTC. Translated: CASGDISGRSQFF.

The V gene is TRBV5-1, the J gene TRBJ2-1; 12 nucleotides match TRBD2. V gave up 1 base and J gave up 7 bases; unmatched junction bases: 6. Germline values: CDR1 SGHRS, CDR2 YFSETQ. This CDR3 has 16 residues. DNA for the CDR3: TGCGCCAGCAGCTTGATGGCTAGCGGGGGGGTGAATGAGCAGTTCTTC. Translation: CASSLMASGGVNEQFF.

The rearrangement joins TRBV30 to TRBJ2-7; possibly TRBD2 for D (5 bases). Germline-derived CDR1 and CDR2 are GTSNPN and SVGIG (reference sequence). Trimming cost V 5 bases and J 2 bases, with 19 bases left between them. The CDR3 runs 15 residues. CDR3 in DNA: TGTGCCTGGGCTATCAGGAGCGGAGTAGCCTACGAGCAGTACTTC. Its translation: CAWAIRSGVAYEQYF.

This sequence joins TRBV5-1 and TRBJ1-2, with D perhaps TRBD1 (6 bases). The germline V and J ends were trimmed by 0 bases and 8 bases, with 14 bases remaining between them. The CDR3 length is 14 residues. The V gene's germline CDR1 is SGHRS and CDR2 YFSETQ. This CDR3 reads CASSLVGGLRGYTF. The CDR3 DNA is TGCGCCAGCAGCTTGGTCGGGGGGCTAAGGGGCTACACCTTC.

This clone was counted a single time. V and J are TRBV6-6 and TRBJ2-5; TRBD2 agrees at 7 bases. Germline lookup yields CDR1 MNHNY and CDR2 SVGAGI (reference sequence). V shed 4 bases, J shed 9 bases, and the junction held 2 bases outside the gene matches. This CDR3 has 11 residues. CDR3 nucleotides: TGTGCCAGCAGTTTGGGGGGGGCCCAGTACTTC. Translating it yields CASSLGGAQYF.

The chain joins TRBV11-3 to TRBJ2-7; 8 bases match TRBD2. The CDR3 is 13 residues long. Germline lookup yields CDR1 SGHNT and CDR2 YENEEA. V was clipped by 3 bases and J by 4 bases; unmatched bases: 2. The CDR3 loop is CASSFGGAYEQYF. The CDR3, as DNA: TGTGCCAGCAGCTTCGGGGGGGCATACGAGCAGTACTTC.

This rearrangement joins TRBV30 to TRBJ2-7; D remains unclear. Per the germline V gene, CDR1 is GTSNPN and CDR2 is SVGIG (reference sequence). The CDR3 consists of 14 residues. V was cut by 0 bases and J by 3 bases, with 12 bases left in between. The CDR3 protein is CAWSVERIRYEQYF. The CDR3 DNA is TGTGCCTGGAGTGTTGAGAGGATTCGCTACGAGCAGTACTTC. The full variable domain, completed using reference TRBV30 and TRBJ2-7, is SQTIHQWPATLVQPVGSPLSLECTVEGTSNPNLYWYRQAAGRGLQLLFYSVGIGQISSEVPQNLSASRPQDRQFILSSKKLLLSDSGFYLCAWSVERIRYEQYFGPGTRLTVT.

This clone came up a few times. The chain links TRBV4-1 to TRBJ1-4; D might be TRBD1 (5 bases). The CDR3 is 15 amino acids. Germline V gene sequence: CDR1 MGHRA, CDR2 YSYEKL. Trimming removed 0 bases from V and 8 bases from J, with 13 bases in between. In nucleotides, the CDR3 is TGCGCCAGCAGCCAAGATTCCCAGGGTCGGGAAAAACTGTTTTTT. The encoded protein is CASSQDSQGREKLFF.

This chain's CDR3 is CASSKREGYEQYF. CDR3 nucleotide sequence: TGTGCCAGCAGCAAGCGGGAGGGGTACGAGCAGTACTTC. This chain joins TRBV6-4 and TRBJ2-7, with 10 bases aligning to TRBD2. The CDR3 runs 13 residues. V dropped 6 bases and J dropped 4; count of bases not matched to a gene: 3. Per germline, CDR1 MRHNA and CDR2 SNTAGT.

A remark on this clone: An end of the junction differs from the germline gene, which may be a read error. Other DNA sequences from this sample encode an identical CDR3 as well. The rearrangement links TRBV9 to TRBJ2-3; 8 positions agree with TRBD2. Germline-derived CDR1 and CDR2 are SGDLS and YYNGEE. The CDR3 totals 14 residues. The CDR3 nucleotides read TGTGCCAGTAGCGTAGAGGGGACTAGAAATACGCAGTATTTT. It encodes CASSVEGTRNTQYF.

This clone was seen more than once but under ten times. One junction end disagrees with the germline gene, perhaps due to a read error. The V gene is TRBV6-1, the J gene TRBJ2-7, with TRBD2 identical over 15 bases. Germline CDR1 is MNHNS and CDR2 is SASEGT. The length of the CDR3 is 16 residues. The CDR3 DNA reads TGTGCCATCAGTGGGACTAGCGGGAGGAGCTCCTACGAGCAGTACTTC. Protein sequence: CAISGTSGRSSYEQYF.

This chain links TRBV6-5 with TRBJ2-1, with D possibly matching TRBD2 (5 bases). Trimming left V 2 bases short and J 9 bases short, with 14 bases between. The CDR3 runs to 14 residues. From germline, CDR1 is MNHEY and CDR2 SVGAGI. The CDR3 reads CASSYARAGSEQFF. Written as DNA, the CDR3 is TGTGCCAGCAGTTACGCCCGGGCGGGCAGTGAGCAGTTCTTC.

The gene calls are TRBV10-3 and TRBJ1-1, with unresolved D. V was trimmed by 8 bases and J by 1 base, leaving 11 bases between them. The CDR3 totals 13 residues. Germline assignment: CDR1 ENHRY and CDR2 SYGVKD. For the CDR3, the DNA is TGTGCCATCTCCCCTTGGCAGAACACTGAAGCTTTCTTT. Residues: CAISPWQNTEAFF.